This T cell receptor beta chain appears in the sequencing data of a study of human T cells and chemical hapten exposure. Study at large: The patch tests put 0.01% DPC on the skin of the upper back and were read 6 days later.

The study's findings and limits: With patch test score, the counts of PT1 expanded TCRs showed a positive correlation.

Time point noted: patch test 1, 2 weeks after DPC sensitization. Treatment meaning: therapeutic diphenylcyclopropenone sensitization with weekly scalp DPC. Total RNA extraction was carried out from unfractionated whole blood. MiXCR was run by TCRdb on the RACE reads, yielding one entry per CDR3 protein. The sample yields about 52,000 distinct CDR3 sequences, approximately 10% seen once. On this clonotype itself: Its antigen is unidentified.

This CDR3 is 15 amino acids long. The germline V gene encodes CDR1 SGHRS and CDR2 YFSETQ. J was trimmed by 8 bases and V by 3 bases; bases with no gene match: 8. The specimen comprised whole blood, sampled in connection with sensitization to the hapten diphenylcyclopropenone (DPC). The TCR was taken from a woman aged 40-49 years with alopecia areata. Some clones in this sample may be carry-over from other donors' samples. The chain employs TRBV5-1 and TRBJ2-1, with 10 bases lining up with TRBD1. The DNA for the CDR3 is TGCGCCAGCAGCTCCAACGGACAGGGGGTCGATGAGCAGTTCTTC. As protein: CASSSNGQGVDEQFF. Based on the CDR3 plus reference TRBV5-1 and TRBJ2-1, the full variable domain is KAGVTQTPRYLIKTRGQQVTLSCSPISGHRSVSWYQQTPGQGLQFLFEYFSETQRNKGNFPGRFSGRQFSNSRSEMNVSTLELGDSALYLCASSSNGQGVDEQFFGPGTRLTVL.